This T cell receptor (beta chain) was profiled in a study of blood T cell repertoires in COVID-19. In the study overall: There were acute and convalescent COVID-19 samples, and they came from the United States, Italy and Spain.

This clone was detected only a few times. Original analysis: Estimation of nucleated cell counts relied on the amplification of reference gene primers. TCRdb's copy holds only in-frame clones and misses some; the assay was immunoSEQ multiplex PCR. From that table come the V and J calls and clone size; the DNA was used to work out D and trimming. The data contain approximately 110,000 clones, approximately 79% of them singletons. V was shortened by 0 bases and J by 5 bases, with 15 bases between the two germline ends. The germline CDR1 and CDR2 sequences are SGHRS and YFSETQ. This CDR3 is built from 15 residues.

The sample consisted of peripheral blood. The sequence was obtained from a man between 65 and 85 years old with active or convalescent COVID-19. The V call is TRBV5-1, the J call TRBJ2-7, with D perhaps matching TRBD2 (5 bases). CDR3: CASSLEPLEAHEQYF. The CDR3 DNA is TGCGCCAGCAGCTTGGAGCCATTGGAGGCCCACGAGCAGTACTTC. Filled out from reference TRBV5-1 and TRBJ2-7, the complete variable domain reads KAGVTQTPRYLIKTRGQQVTLSCSPISGHRSVSWYQQTPGQGLQFLFEYFSETQRNKGNFPGRFSGRQFSNSRSEMNVSTLELGDSALYLCASSLEPLEAHEQYFGPGTRLTVT.